Reported below is one T cell receptor (beta chain). Which antigen it targets is not known. No much larger clone exists at a distance of one base, and base qualities are not known. This entry comes from a study of blood T cell repertoires in COVID-19 (dated by TCRdb to the early 2020s). In terms of the full investigation: ImmuneRACE Cohort 3 recovered participants were defined by two consecutive negative NP/OP PCR tests, healthcare professional clearance, or symptom resolution. The repertoires were made available in a free public database intended to serve as a resource for research on the immune response to SARS-CoV-2. Where available, HLA class I and class II types were taken from metadata supplied by the sample provider and were not determined by assay-based typing. The prospective study material was composed of cDNA or gDNA derived from T cells, B-cell-depleted T cells, or PBMCs. Deeply sampled blood TCRbeta repertoires from subjects exposed to, actively infected with, or recovered from COVID-19 were included in the dataset. Samples were obtained from the ongoing ImmuneRACE study (first 160 participants) and from 1,254 subjects provided by 6 global collaborators. Samples covering the acute and convalescent phases of COVID-19 were provided by collaborators in the United States, Italy and Spain. Nearly every sample came with metadata listing a de-identified subject ID, COVID-19 status, age in years and sex. On the study overall, not on this receptor specifically: How much clinical and demographic metadata was included differed by source and by participant, and the metadata was provided uncurated.

Participants in the prospective study were aged roughly 18 to 90 years, lived in approximately 26 United States geographic areas, and enrolled through a virtual design. In the prospective study, cohorts were assigned on the basis of participant-reported clinical history obtained from a screening survey and a study questionnaire. In the prospective study, whole blood, serum and a nasopharyngeal or oropharyngeal swab were collected from each participant by mobile phlebotomists. Over a 2-month period, participants in the prospective study had the option of providing additional blood draws and questionnaires. Blood samples from the prospective study were shipped frozen or at room temperature prior to DNA extraction. TCRbeta CDR3 regions were amplified from genomic DNA by means of the immunoSEQ Assay, a bias-controlled multiplex PCR. As for the authors' bioinformatics: Nucleated cell counts per sample were estimated from amplification of reference gene primers within the assay. To quantify the absolute abundance of each unique TCRbeta CDR3 rearrangement, sequence reads were collapsed and filtered. For each sample, productive Simpson clonality was calculated as the square root of Simpson's diversity index across productive rearrangements. Sourced from immuneACCESS, this table was stored by TCRdb with only in-frame sequences that have V and J called. A share of the clones is absent; for the studies checked, an unresolved V gene accounts for under half, and the remainder has no known explanation. V and J calls and clone size follow that table, whereas D and trimming were derived from the DNA. The table for this sample lists over 110,000 clones; 75% to 90% of them were counted only once. The ten most abundant clones make up roughly 4% of the sample.

The CDR1 and CDR2 encoded by the germline V gene (reference sequence) are LGHDT and YNNKEL. From the cysteine through the phenylalanine, the CDR3 covers 16 amino acids. This entry keeps only the CDR3 DNA: 48 bases, framed from base 1. The V end loses 6 bases and the J end loses 0 bases, and a stretch of 15 bases separates them. Sequencing was performed on PBMCs or T cells enriched from blood (not recorded which). This receptor chain uses TRBV3-1 (or the pseudogene TRBV3-2) and TRBJ1-5, with no D gene named confidently. This TCR was recovered from a man aged 45-60 years in a cohort exposed to, infected with or recovered from COVID-19 (not recorded which). This receptor carries the CDR3 CASSPNRFNSNQPQHF. The base sequence is TGTGCCAGCAGTCCTAACCGGTTCAATAGCAATCAGCCCCAGCATTTT.